The rows below give T cell receptor beta chains drawn from one sample of a study of CD8 T cells in Susac syndrome. TCRdb re-derived calls from the immunoSEQ multiplex PCR reads in MiXCR, one entry per CDR3 protein. The sample includes more than 95,000 distinct CDR3 sequences, approximately 93% of them seen just once. The source material was CD8+ T cells from PBMCs. These receptors were taken from a human donor with multiple sclerosis. Each CDR3 is given with its conserved first and last residue. A D gene is named only where the DNA matches it firmly. Clone size is stated in some rows and not others, as once, few, many or a class when expanded.

abundance | d_gene | j_gene | v_gene | CDR3nt | CDR3aa
- | - | TRBJ2-7 | TRBV20-1 | TGCAGTGCTAGAAGACCGAGACGGTACTACGAGCAGTACTTC | CSARRPRRYYEQYF
- | - | TRBJ2-7 | TRBV4-1 | TGCGCCAGCAGCCAAGAGCGCGAAAGGTCCTACGAGCAGTACTTC | CASSQERERSYEQYF
- | TRBD1 | TRBJ1-4 | TRBV7-6 | TGTGCCAGCAGCTTAATAGGGACAGCCCCAAATGAAAAACTGTTTTTT | CASSLIGTAPNEKLFF
- | - | TRBJ2-3 | TRBV27 | TGTGCCAGCAGTCCCACCACCACAGGGTTCGGCACAGATACGCAGTATTTT | CASSPTTTGFGTDTQYF
- | - | TRBJ2-3 | TRBV2 | TGTGCCAGAAAATCAGGGGATACGCAGTATTTT | CARKSGDTQYF
few | TRBD2 | TRBJ2-7 | TRBV11-2 | TGTGCCAGCAGCTTTAGCCCTCCCCAACGGGGGGACGAGCAGTACTTC | CASSFSPPQRGDEQYF
- | - | TRBJ1-1 | TRBV30 | TGTGCCTGGAGTGTAGGCGCCATGAACACTGAAGCTTTCTTT | CAWSVGAMNTEAFF
- | TRBD1 | TRBJ2-4 | TRBV4-1 | TGCGCCAGCAGCCAAGTCACAGGGGGGACCAAAAACATTCAGTACTTC | CASSQVTGGTKNIQYF
once | - | TRBJ1-1 | TRBV6-6 | TGTGCCAGCAGTTACTTCCGGACCGCGAACACTGAAGCTTTCTTT | CASSYFRTANTEAFF
- | TRBD2 | TRBJ2-2 | TRBV4-1 | TGCGCCAGCAGCCAAGAGACCCCAGCGGGAGACACCGGGGAGCTGTTTTTT | CASSQETPAGDTGELFF
- | - | TRBJ2-3 | TRBV9 | TGTGCCAGCAGCGTAGCAAGTCCTAGCACAGATACGCAGTATTTT | CASSVASPSTDTQYF
once | - | TRBJ2-6 | TRBV7-9 | TGTGCCAGCAGCGGGGACGTCCTGACTTTC | CASSGDVLTF
- | TRBD2 | TRBJ2-1 | TRBV28 | TGTGCCAGCAGTTTATTCTGGGGGGGGGTTGGGGATGAGCAGTTCTTC | CASSLFWGGVGDEQFF
- | TRBD2 | TRBJ2-2 | TRBV28 | TGTGCCAGCAGTGCTCTAGCGGGGGGACCTCCGACCGGGGAGCTGTTTTTT | CASSALAGGPPTGELFF
- | TRBD2 | TRBJ2-4 | TRBV28 | TGTGCCAGCAGTTTACCCCGACCCAGACTAGCCCCAAAAAACATTCAGTACTTC | CASSLPRPRLAPKNIQYF
- | - | TRBJ1-5 | TRBV4-1 | TGCGCCAGCAGCCAAGAACGACGTGGGGGGCCCCAGCATTTT | CASSQERRGGPQHF
- | - | TRBJ2-1 | TRBV29-1 | TGCAGCGTTGAAGATGGCAGCTCCTACAATGAGCAGTTCTTC | CSVEDGSSYNEQFF
- | - | TRBJ1-2 | TRBV5-8 | TGTGCCAGCAGCTTGGTAGGCAGGGCGTATGGCTACACCTTC | CASSLVGRAYGYTF
- | - | TRBJ2-1 | TRBV7-9 | TGTGCCAGCAGCTTAGTTGTTAGGGAGCCGGACTACAATGAGCAGTTCTTC | CASSLVVREPDYNEQFF
- | TRBD1 | TRBJ2-2 | TRBV10-1 | TGCGCCAGCACAGGGGGCTCCGGGGAGCTGTTTTTT | CASTGGSGELFF
- | TRBD2 | TRBJ2-3 | TRBV6-6 | TGTGCCAGCAGCCCTGTGCTAGCGGGAAACACAGATACGCAGTATTTT | CASSPVLAGNTDTQYF
- | TRBD1 | TRBJ2-5 | TRBV23-1 | TGCGCCAGCAGTCGCGGACAGGGGAAAGAGACCCAGTACTTC | CASSRGQGKETQYF
once | TRBD2 | TRBJ2-1 | TRBV19 | TGTGCCAGTAGCCAGGGACTAGCGGGATACAATGAGCAGTTCTTC | CASSQGLAGYNEQFF
- | - | TRBJ2-5 | TRBV2 | TGTGCCAGCAGTGAGACGGGTGGGTCCCAAGAGACCCAGTACTTC | CASSETGGSQETQYF
- | - | TRBJ2-2 | TRBV4-1 | TGCGCCAGCAGCCAAGTCTCCCCCGGGGAGCTGTTTTTT | CASSQVSPGELFF
- | TRBD2 | TRBJ2-1 | TRBV5-1 | TGCGCCAGCAGCCTTCCTAGCGGGCCCCACAATGAGCAGTTCTTC | CASSLPSGPHNEQFF
- | - | TRBJ2-1 | TRBV27 | TGTGCCAGCTCCGGGCAGGGTCCCTACAATGAGCAGTTCTTC | CASSGQGPYNEQFF
- | TRBD2 | TRBJ2-5 | TRBV7-8 | TGTGCCAGCAGCTCGGAGGAGGGGCGGGGGACGTACCAGTACTTC | CASSSEEGRGTYQYF
- | - | TRBJ2-7 | TRBV7-9 | TGTGCCAGCAGTTCGGGTAACTCCTACGAGCAGTACTTC | CASSSGNSYEQYF
- | - | TRBJ2-1 | TRBV9 | TGTGCCAGCAGCGGTCAGGGGAGCTCCTACAATGAGCAGTTCTTC | CASSGQGSSYNEQFF
- | TRBD1 | TRBJ2-1 | TRBV7-9 | TGTGCCAGAAGGACAGGCACAAGCTCCTACAATGAGCAGTTCTTC | CARRTGTSSYNEQFF
- | TRBD2 | TRBJ2-2 | TRBV18 | TGTGCCAGCTCACCACTAGCGGGAGGCCCATTGATCGGCACCGGGGAGCTGTTTTTT | CASSPLAGGPLIGTGELFF
- | TRBD1 | TRBJ1-1 | TRBV30 | TGTGCCTGGAGTGAGGGCAGGGGGCTGAACACTGAAGCTTTCTTT | CAWSEGRGLNTEAFF
- | TRBD1 | TRBJ2-5 | TRBV24-1 | TGTGCCACCAGTGATCCTAGACAGGGAAGGTACCAAGAGACCCAGTACTTC | CATSDPRQGRYQETQYF
- | - | TRBJ2-3 | TRBV9 | TGTGCCAGCAGCGGAGGGACCGCGAAAGCTAGCACAGATACGCAGTATTTT | CASSGGTAKASTDTQYF
few | - | TRBJ1-1 | TRBV7-8 | TGTGCCAGCAGCACCCAGGGGAACACTGAAGCTTTCTTT | CASSTQGNTEAFF
- | TRBD1 | TRBJ2-3 | TRBV7-3 | TGTGCCAGCAGCTTAACCGGGACAGGGGGCAGCACAGATACGCAGTATTTT | CASSLTGTGGSTDTQYF